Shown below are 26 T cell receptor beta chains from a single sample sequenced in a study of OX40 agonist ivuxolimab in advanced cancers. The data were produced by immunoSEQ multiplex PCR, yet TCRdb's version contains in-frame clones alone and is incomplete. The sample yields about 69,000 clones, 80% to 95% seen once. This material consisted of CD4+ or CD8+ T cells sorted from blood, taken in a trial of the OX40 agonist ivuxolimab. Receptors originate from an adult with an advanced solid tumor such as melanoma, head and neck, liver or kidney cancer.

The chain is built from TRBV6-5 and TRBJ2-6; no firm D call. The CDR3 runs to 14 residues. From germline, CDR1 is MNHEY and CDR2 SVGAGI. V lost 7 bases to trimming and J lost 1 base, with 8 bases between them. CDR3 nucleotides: TGTGCCAGCAACGAGAGGTCTGGGGCCAACGTCCTGACTTTC. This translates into CASNERSGANVLTF.

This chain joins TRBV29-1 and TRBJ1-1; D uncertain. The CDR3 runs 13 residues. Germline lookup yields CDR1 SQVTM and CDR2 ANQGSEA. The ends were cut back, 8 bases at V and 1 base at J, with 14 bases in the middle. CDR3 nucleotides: TGCAGCTCCCTCCAAGGTTCGAACACTGAAGCTTTCTTT. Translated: CSSLQGSNTEAFF.

The CDR3 reads CASKASGYNEQFF. The CDR3 DNA reads TGTGCCAGTAAGGCTAGCGGCTACAATGAGCAGTTCTTC. The chain combines TRBV19 with TRBJ2-1; TRBD2 agrees at 7 bases. Germline V lookup: CDR1 LNHDA, CDR2 SQIVND (reference sequence). J lost 3 bases, V lost 7 bases, and 3 bases had no gene match. This CDR3 is 13 amino acids long.

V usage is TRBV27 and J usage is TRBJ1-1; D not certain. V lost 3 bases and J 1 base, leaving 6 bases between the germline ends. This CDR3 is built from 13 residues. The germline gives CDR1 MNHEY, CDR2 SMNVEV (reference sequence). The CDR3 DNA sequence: TGTGCCAGCAGTTTTCTGTCGAACACTGAAGCTTTCTTT. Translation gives CASSFLSNTEAFF.

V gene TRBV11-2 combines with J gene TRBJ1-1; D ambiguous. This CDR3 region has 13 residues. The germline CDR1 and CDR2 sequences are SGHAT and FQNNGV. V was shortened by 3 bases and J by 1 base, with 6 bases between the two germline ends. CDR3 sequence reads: CASSFDGNTEAFF. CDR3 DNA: TGTGCCAGCAGCTTCGACGGGAACACTGAAGCTTTCTTT. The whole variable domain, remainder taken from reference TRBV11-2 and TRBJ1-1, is EAGVAQSPRYKIIEKRQSVAFWCNPISGHATLYWYQQILGQGPKLLIQFQNNGVVDDSQLPKDRFSAERLKGVDSTLKIQPAKLEDSAVYLCASSFDGNTEAFFGQGTRLTVV.

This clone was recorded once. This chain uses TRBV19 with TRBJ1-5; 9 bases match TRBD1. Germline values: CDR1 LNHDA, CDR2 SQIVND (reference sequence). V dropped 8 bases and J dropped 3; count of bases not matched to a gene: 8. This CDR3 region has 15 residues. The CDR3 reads CASFPGQGYNQPQHF. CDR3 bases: TGTGCCAGTTTCCCGGGACAGGGATACAATCAGCCCCAGCATTTT.

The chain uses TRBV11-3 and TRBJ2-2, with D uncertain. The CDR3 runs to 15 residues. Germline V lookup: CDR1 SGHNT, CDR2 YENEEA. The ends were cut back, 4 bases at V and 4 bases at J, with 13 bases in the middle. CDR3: CASSSRAVATGELFF. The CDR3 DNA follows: TGTGCCAGCAGCTCTAGGGCTGTGGCCACCGGGGAGCTGTTTTTT. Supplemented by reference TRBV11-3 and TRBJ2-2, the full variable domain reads EAGVVQSPRYKIIEKKQPVAFWCNPISGHNTLYWYLQNLGQGPELLIRYENEEAVDDSQLPKDRFSAERLKGVDSTLKIQPAELGDSAVYLCASSSRAVATGELFFGEGSRLTVL.

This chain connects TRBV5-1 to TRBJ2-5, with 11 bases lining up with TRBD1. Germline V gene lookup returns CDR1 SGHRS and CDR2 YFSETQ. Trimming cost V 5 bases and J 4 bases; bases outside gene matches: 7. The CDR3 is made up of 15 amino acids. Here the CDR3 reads CASRKGQGVPETQYF. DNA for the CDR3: TGCGCCAGCAGAAAGGGACAGGGGGTCCCAGAGACCCAGTACTTC.

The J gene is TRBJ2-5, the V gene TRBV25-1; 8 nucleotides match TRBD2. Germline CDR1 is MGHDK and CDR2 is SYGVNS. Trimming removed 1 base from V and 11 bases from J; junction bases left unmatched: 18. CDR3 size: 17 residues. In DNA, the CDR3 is TGTGCCAGCAGTGAATTCTTGGCCCCCCGGGGGGGTGCAGAGCAGTACTTC. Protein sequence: CASSEFLAPRGGAEQYF.

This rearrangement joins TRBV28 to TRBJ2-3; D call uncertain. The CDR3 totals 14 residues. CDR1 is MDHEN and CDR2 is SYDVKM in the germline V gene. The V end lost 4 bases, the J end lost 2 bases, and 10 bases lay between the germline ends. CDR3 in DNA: TGTGCCAGCAGTTCCTCCCTCCCCACAGATACGCAGTATTTT. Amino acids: CASSSSLPTDTQYF.

In DNA form, the CDR3 reads TGTGCCAGCAGCCCGCTAGCGGGAGGCACCGGGGAGCTGTTTTTT. Its protein is CASSPLAGGTGELFF. V and J are TRBV11-1 and TRBJ2-2; 11 bases align to TRBD2. Per the germline V gene, CDR1 is SGHAT and CDR2 is FQDESV (reference sequence). V shed 5 bases and J 4 bases; nucleotides not matched to a gene: 3. This CDR3 spans 15 amino acids.

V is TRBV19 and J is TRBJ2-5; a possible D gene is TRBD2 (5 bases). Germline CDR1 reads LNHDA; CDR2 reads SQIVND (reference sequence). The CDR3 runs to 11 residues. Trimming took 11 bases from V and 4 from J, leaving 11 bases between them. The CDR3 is CASGRGETQYF. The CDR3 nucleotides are TGTGCCTCTGGACGGGGAGAGACCCAGTACTTC.

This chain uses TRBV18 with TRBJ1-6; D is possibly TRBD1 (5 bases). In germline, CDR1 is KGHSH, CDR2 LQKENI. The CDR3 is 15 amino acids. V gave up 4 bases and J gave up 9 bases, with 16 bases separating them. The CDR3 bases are TGTGCCAGCTCACAGGGAGACAGCCTATCTTCACCCCTCCACTTT. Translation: CASSQGDSLSSPLHF.

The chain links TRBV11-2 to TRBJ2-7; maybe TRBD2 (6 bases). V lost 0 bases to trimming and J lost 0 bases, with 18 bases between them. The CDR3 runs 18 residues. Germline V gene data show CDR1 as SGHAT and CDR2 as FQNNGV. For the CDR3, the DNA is TGTGCCAGCAGCTTAGATCTCGGCGGGAAGACAAGCTCCTACGAGCAGTACTTC. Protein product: CASSLDLGGKTSSYEQYF.

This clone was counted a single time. The DNA of the CDR3 is TGTGCCACCCTAGCGGGAACCTACGAGCAGTACTTC. This codes for CATLAGTYEQYF. The chain links TRBV28 to TRBJ2-7; 9 bases agree with TRBD2. Germline V gene data show CDR1 as MDHEN and CDR2 as SYDVKM. The CDR3 totals 12 residues. V shed 10 bases and J 2 bases; nucleotides not matched to a gene: 3.

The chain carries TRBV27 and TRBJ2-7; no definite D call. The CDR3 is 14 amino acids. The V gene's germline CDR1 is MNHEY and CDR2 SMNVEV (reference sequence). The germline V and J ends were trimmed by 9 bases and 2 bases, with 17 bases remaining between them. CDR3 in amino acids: CASQKILGTYEQYF. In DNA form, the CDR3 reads TGTGCCAGTCAAAAAATTCTAGGAACCTACGAGCAGTACTTC.

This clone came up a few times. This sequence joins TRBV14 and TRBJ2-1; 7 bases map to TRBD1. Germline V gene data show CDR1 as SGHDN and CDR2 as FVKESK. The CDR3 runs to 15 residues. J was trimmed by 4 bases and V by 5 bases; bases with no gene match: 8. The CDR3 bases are TGTGCCAGCAGCTTGCGGACAGGTCTGTACAATGAGCAGTTCTTC. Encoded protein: CASSLRTGLYNEQFF.

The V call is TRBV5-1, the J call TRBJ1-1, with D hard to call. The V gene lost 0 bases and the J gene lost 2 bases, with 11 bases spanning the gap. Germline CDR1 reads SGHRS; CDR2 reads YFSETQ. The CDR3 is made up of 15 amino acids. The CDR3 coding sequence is TGCGCCAGCAGCTTGGTAGCCGGAAGTAACACTGAAGCTTTCTTT. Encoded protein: CASSLVAGSNTEAFF.

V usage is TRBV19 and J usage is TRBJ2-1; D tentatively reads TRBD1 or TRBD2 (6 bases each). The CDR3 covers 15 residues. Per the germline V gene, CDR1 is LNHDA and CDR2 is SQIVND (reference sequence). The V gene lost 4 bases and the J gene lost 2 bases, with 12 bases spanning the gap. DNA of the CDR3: TGTGCCAGTAGTACCGGGGGCGCCACCTACAATGAGCAGTTCTTC. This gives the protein CASSTGGATYNEQFF.

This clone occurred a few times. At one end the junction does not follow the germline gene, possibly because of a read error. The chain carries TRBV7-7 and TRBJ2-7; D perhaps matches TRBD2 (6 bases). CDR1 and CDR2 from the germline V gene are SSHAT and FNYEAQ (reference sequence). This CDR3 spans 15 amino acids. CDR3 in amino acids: CASSLAHGSSYEQYF. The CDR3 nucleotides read TGTGCTAGCAGCTTAGCGCACGGGAGTTCCTACGAGCAGTACTTC.

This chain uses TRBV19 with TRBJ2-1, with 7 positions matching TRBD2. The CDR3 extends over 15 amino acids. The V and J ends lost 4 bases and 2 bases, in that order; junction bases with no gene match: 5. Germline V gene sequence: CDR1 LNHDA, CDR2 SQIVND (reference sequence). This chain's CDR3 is CASSKVGGAYNEQFF. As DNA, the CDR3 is TGTGCCAGTAGTAAGGTGGGAGGGGCCTACAATGAGCAGTTCTTC. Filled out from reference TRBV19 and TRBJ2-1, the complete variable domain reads DGGITQSPKYLFRKEGQNVTLSCEQNLNHDAMYWYRQDPGQGLRLIYYSQIVNDFQKGDIAEGYSVSREKKESFPLTVTSAQKNPTAFYLCASSKVGGAYNEQFFGPGTRLTVL.

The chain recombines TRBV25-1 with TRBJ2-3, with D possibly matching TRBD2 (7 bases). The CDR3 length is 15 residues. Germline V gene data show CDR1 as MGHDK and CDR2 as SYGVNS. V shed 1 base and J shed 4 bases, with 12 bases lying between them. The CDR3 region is CASSEFRGRADTQYF. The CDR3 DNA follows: TGTGCCAGCAGTGAATTTAGGGGGAGGGCAGATACGCAGTATTTT.

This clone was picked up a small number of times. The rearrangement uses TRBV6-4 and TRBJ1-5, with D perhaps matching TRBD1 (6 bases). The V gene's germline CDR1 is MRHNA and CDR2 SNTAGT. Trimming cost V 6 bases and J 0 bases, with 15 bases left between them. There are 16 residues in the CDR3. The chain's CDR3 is CASSPDRTYSNQPQHF. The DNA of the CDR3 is TGTGCCAGCAGCCCCGACAGGACCTATAGCAATCAGCCCCAGCATTTT.

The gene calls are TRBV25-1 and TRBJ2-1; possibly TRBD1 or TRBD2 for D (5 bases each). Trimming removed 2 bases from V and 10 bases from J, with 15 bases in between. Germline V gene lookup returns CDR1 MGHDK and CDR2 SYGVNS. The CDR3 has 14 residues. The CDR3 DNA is TGTGCCAGCAGTGAACCCCCGACCGGGACGGAGCAGTTCTTC. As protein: CASSEPPTGTEQFF.

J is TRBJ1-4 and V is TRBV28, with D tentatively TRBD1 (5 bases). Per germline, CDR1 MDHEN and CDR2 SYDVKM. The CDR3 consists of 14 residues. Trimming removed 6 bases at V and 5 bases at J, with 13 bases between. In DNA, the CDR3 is TGTGCCAGCAGGGTATCCGGGGCCAATGAAAAACTGTTTTTT. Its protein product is CASRVSGANEKLFF.

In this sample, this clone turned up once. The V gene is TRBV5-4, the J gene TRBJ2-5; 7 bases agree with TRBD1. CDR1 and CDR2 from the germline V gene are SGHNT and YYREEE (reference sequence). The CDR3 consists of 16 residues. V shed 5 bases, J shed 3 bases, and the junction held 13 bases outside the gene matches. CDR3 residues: CASSLMRSGTEETQYF. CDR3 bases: TGTGCCAGCAGTCTGATGCGTTCCGGGACAGAAGAGACCCAGTACTTC.